This T cell receptor (beta chain) was recovered during a study of beta chain features in type 1 diabetes. On the study more broadly: Patients were similar to healthy donors in age and gender (as well as in cell yields).

This CDR3 is 15 amino acids long. Germline trimming cut 4 bases from V and 3 bases from J; bases unmatched to any gene: 4. Germline-derived CDR1 and CDR2 are MNHEY and SVGAGI. The study reverse transcribed the entire isolated RNA, so it sequenced expressed TCRB transcripts. Measured with immunoSEQ multiplex PCR; TCRdb has only the in-frame clones, and not every one. The table includes 120,000 to 150,000 clones, less than 11% detected once. One heparinised draw of blood, averaging roughly 0.12 L, came from each donor. Cells sorted by CD45RO/CCR7/CD25/CD127/CD95/CD27 comprised CD4+ naive, central memory, regulatory and stem cell-like memory cells. Populations obtained by sorting all exceeded 95% purity. A few counts support this clone.

The chain recombines TRBV6-5 with TRBJ2-2; TRBD1 aligns across 8 bases. Material for sequencing was naive CD4+ T cells from blood. The TCR comes from a young man in good health. This chain's CDR3 is CASSSGQGDTGELFF. In DNA, the CDR3 is TGTGCCAGCAGTTCTGGACAGGGAGACACCGGGGAGCTGTTTTTT.